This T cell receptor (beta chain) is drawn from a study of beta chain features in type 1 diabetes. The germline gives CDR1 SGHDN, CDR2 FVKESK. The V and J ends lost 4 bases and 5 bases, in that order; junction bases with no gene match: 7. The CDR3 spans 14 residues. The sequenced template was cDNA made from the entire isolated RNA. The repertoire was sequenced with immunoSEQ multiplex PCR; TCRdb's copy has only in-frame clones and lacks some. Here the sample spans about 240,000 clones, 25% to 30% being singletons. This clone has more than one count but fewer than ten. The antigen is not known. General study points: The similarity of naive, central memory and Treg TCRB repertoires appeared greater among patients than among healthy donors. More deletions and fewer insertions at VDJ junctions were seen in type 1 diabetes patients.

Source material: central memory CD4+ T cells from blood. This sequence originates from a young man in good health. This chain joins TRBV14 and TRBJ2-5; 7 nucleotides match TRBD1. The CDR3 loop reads CASSPRQGTETQYF. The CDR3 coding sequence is TGTGCCAGCAGCCCGAGACAGGGTACGGAGACCCAGTACTTC.